These 11 T cell receptor beta chains originate from one sample sequenced in a study of vaccination and CD4 T cells after COVID-19. Time point of the sample: late sampling 161 to 241 days after vaccination in a few convalescent patients. TCRdb re-derived calls from the PCR reads in MiXCR, one entry per CDR3 protein. The data hold some 33,000 distinct CDR3 sequences, with around 39% observed a single time. Material: CD4+ T cells from blood, obtained about 7 months after SARS-CoV-2 vaccination. The receptors were gathered from a human donor who had recovered from COVID-19.

This chain uses TRBV7-8 with TRBJ2-5; D is unclear. Trimming stripped 0 bases from V and 4 bases from J, with 3 bases between. This CDR3 comprises 12 residues. Germline CDR1 SGHVS, CDR2 FQNEAQ. The chain's CDR3 is CASSLARETQYF. CDR3 sequence (DNA): TGTGCCAGCAGCTTAGCAAGAGAGACCCAGTACTTC. Drawing the rest from reference TRBV7-8 and TRBJ2-5, the complete variable domain is GAGVSQSPRYKVAKRGQDVALRCDPISGHVSLFWYQQALGQGPEFLTYFQNEAQLDKSGLPSDRFFAERPEGSVSTLKIQRTQQEDSAVYLCASSLARETQYFGPGTRLLVL.

V and J are TRBV30 and TRBJ1-2; D uncertain. The CDR3 is 12 amino acids. Per germline, CDR1 GTSNPN and CDR2 SVGIG (reference sequence). V gave up 0 bases and J gave up 7 bases, with 9 bases separating them. CDR3 residues: CAWSVGISGYTF. CDR3 in DNA: TGTGCCTGGAGTGTTGGGATAAGTGGCTACACCTTC. Based on the CDR3 plus reference TRBV30 and TRBJ1-2, the full variable domain is SQTIHQWPATLVQPVGSPLSLECTVEGTSNPNLYWYRQAAGRGLQLLFYSVGIGQISSEVPQNLSASRPQDRQFILSSKKLLLSDSGFYLCAWSVGISGYTFGSGTRLTVV.

The DNA for the CDR3 is TGTGCCAGCAGCGCACCGGGACAGGGGGCCAGTGGCTACACCTTC. Amino acids: CASSAPGQGASGYTF. V gene TRBV7-9 combines with J gene TRBJ1-2, with TRBD1 matching 12 bases. The length of the CDR3 is 15 residues. V dropped 5 bases and J dropped 7; count of bases not matched to a gene: 8. Germline CDR1 is SEHNR and CDR2 is FQNEAQ (reference sequence).

This clonotype appeared a few times. An end of the junction differs from the germline gene, which may be a read error. This chain uses TRBV27 with TRBJ2-5, with TRBD1 matching over 11 bases. The CDR3 sequence is 15 residues long. The germline gives CDR1 MNHEY, CDR2 SMNVEV (reference sequence). The DNA for the CDR3 is TGTGCCAGCAGTTTTTTGGGACAGGGGGGAGAGGCCCAGTACTTC. Translating it yields CASSFLGQGGEAQYF.

This clonotype has a handful of counts. The chain is built from TRBV7-9 and TRBJ1-2; D might be TRBD1 (6 bases). The CDR3 runs 14 residues. The germline V and J ends were trimmed by 2 bases and 5 bases, with 12 bases remaining between them. Germline V gene sequence: CDR1 SEHNR, CDR2 FQNEAQ (reference sequence). The DNA of the CDR3 is TGTGCCAGCAGCTTAAACAGGGAGGCTTATGGCTACACCTTC. It codes for CASSLNREAYGYTF.

The V gene is TRBV4-2, the J gene TRBJ2-7; D remains unclear. V shed 4 bases and J shed 0 bases, with 13 bases lying between them. Germline CDR1 LGHNA, CDR2 YNFKEQ. This CDR3 region has 15 residues. Here the CDR3 DNA reads TGTGCCAGCAGCCCCAACCCGGCCACCTCCTACGAGCAGTACTTC. It is translated as CASSPNPATSYEQYF.

The V call is TRBV2, the J call TRBJ2-7; perhaps TRBD2 as D (6 bases). CDR3 size: 13 residues. V lost 7 bases and J 1 base, leaving 11 bases between the germline ends. CDR1 is SNHLY and CDR2 is FYNNEI in the germline V gene. The CDR3 is CASMGGSSYEQYF. The DNA for the CDR3 is TGTGCCAGCATGGGGGGATCATCCTACGAGCAGTACTTC.

This chain joins TRBV20-1 and TRBJ2-3; 11 nucleotides line up with TRBD2. Germline loops: CDR1 DFQATT, CDR2 SNEGSKA (reference sequence). V shed 5 bases and J 1 base; nucleotides not matched to a gene: 11. The CDR3 is 17 amino acids. The CDR3, as DNA: TGCAGTGCTCGGGTAGCGGGAGGGCCTAAGGGCACAGATACGCAGTATTTT. Residues: CSARVAGGPKGTDTQYF.

The chain is built from TRBV6-1 and TRBJ2-5, with TRBD2 matching 12 bases. Trimming at V came to 5 bases and at J to 0 bases, leaving 7 bases not matched to a gene. The CDR3 is 17 amino acids. CDR1 is MNHNS, CDR2 SASEGT, per germline. CDR3 DNA: TGTGCCAGCAGTCTAGCGGGAGGGCCTGGGTACCAAGAGACCCAGTACTTC. Protein: CASSLAGGPGYQETQYF.

The rearrangement links TRBV5-6 to TRBJ2-7, with 12 positions matching TRBD2. Germline assignment: CDR1 SGHDT and CDR2 YYEEEE. The CDR3 totals 14 residues. After removal of 0 bases from V and 8 bases from J, the junction contained 3 bases not matched to a gene. The chain's CDR3 is CASSLALAGGQQYF. The CDR3 nucleotides are TGTGCCAGCAGCTTGGCGCTAGCGGGAGGGCAGCAGTACTTC.

The chain uses TRBV18 and TRBJ1-1; D unresolved. The germline gives CDR1 KGHSH, CDR2 LQKENI. This CDR3 comprises 14 residues. Trimming shortened V by 1 base and J by 1 base, and 7 bases separated the two germline ends. CDR3 sequence: CASSPRAANTEAFF. The CDR3 nucleotides read TGTGCCAGCTCACCACGGGCAGCGAACACTGAAGCTTTCTTT.